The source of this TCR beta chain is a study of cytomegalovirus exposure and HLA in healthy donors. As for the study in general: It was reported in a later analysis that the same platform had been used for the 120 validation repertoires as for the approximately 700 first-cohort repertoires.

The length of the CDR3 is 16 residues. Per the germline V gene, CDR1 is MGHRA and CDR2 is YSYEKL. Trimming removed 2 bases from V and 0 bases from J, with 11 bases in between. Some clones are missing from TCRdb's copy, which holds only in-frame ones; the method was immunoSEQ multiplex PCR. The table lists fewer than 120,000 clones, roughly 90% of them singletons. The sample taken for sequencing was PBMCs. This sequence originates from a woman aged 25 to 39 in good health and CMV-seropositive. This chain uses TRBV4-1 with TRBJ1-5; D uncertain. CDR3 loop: CASSQFAQISNQPQHF. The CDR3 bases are TGCGCCAGCAGCCAATTTGCGCAAATTAGCAATCAGCCCCAGCATTTT.